This paragraph reports one TCR beta chain. This specimen comes from a study of blood T cell repertoires in COVID-19. In the study overall: Material from acute and convalescent COVID-19 was sourced from the United States, Italy and Spain. PBMCs, B-cell-depleted T cells, or T cells were the source of the cDNA or gDNA that made up the material.

Authors' processing steps: The authors estimated nucleated cell counts from reference gene primer amplification. The assay was immunoSEQ multiplex PCR, and TCRdb's table has in-frame clones only and misses some. D and trimming were read from the DNA, whereas the V and J calls and clone size are those reported in that table. The sample has about 370,000 clones, around 90% seen once. Germline-derived CDR1 and CDR2 are LNHDA and SQIVND (reference sequence). The CDR3 consists of 13 residues. With 7 bases clipped from V and 7 bases from J, the junction kept 9 bases outside the gene matches. This chain connects TRBV19 to TRBJ2-7; TRBD1 aligns across 8 bases. Sequenced sample: peripheral blood. The TCR sequence derives from a man between 18 and 35 years old with active or convalescent COVID-19. CDR3 coding DNA: TGTGCCAGTACCCCCGGACAGGGCGGAGAGCAGTACTTC. This translates into CASTPGQGGEQYF.